This TCR beta chain was retrieved from a study of a mutant IDH1 vaccine in newly diagnosed glioma. Study information: First vaccine doses came 4-6 weeks after radiotherapy alone, or with temozolomide cycles. Treatment recipients were about 60% male and about 40% female, and their mean age was around 37 years.

Some clones are missing from TCRdb's copy, which holds only in-frame ones; the method was immunoSEQ multiplex PCR. The table has some 57,000 clones, 76% seen once; the top ten hold just under 5%. Turning to this clone: As yet, its antigen is unknown.

Trimming removed 4 bases from V and 1 base from J, with 13 bases in between. This CDR3 is built from 15 residues. The V gene's germline CDR1 is LNHDA and CDR2 SQIVND (reference sequence). The time point was: week 47, end of study. All doses held 300 ug of mutant IDH1 20-mer peptide, with topical imiquimod. The clonotype originates from a middle-aged woman with glioma. Some clones in this sample may be carry-over from other donors' samples. The rearrangement uses TRBV19 and TRBJ1-1; D not certain. Material: PBMCs, obtained from a glioma patient whose treatment included an IDH1 peptide vaccine. This CDR3 reads CASSSTFRGNTEAFF. Written as DNA, the CDR3 is TGTGCCAGTAGTAGCACTTTTCGGGGGAACACTGAAGCTTTCTTT.